The text below deals with one TCR beta chain. Its specificity is unknown. This sample is part of a study of T-cell reconstitution after alpha-beta-depleted transplantation in children. Study conclusions and caveats: Two months or so post-transplant, alpha-beta T cells reportedly derived from several hundred expanded graft clones.

V shed 3 bases and J shed 4 bases, with 10 bases lying between them. The CDR3 extends over 14 amino acids. Unique molecular identifiers tagged the TCRbeta library. MiXCR, run by TCRdb on the PCR reads, gives a single entry per CDR3 protein. The table has roughly 420,000 distinct CDR3 sequences, around 15% seen once. V usage is TRBV12-3 or TRBV12-4 and J usage is TRBJ2-1; perhaps TRBD2 as D (5 bases). The sequencing here drew on PBMCs, mostly from graft donor cells, taken 360 days after TCRalphabeta/CD19-depleted stem cell transplant. The clonotype was recovered from a boy less than two years old who had a stem cell transplant for Wiskott-Aldrich syndrome, so the T cells may come from the graft donor. The CDR3, as DNA: TGTGCCAGCAGTTTCGTCCTAGCTTACAATGAGCAGTTCTTC. This sequence encodes CASSFVLAYNEQFF.